This T cell receptor beta chain stems from a study of cytomegalovirus exposure and HLA in healthy donors. Notes on the study in general: Later analysis found that TCR beta chains associated with HLA were more clonally expanded than other, equally common chains.

From germline, CDR1 is LNHDA and CDR2 SQIVND (reference sequence). V shed 10 bases and J 2 bases; nucleotides not matched to a gene: 5. The length of the CDR3 is 14 residues. This clone was counted a single time. Its antigen remains unidentified. A multiplex PCR was run with 60 Vbeta primers and 13 Jbeta primers. The data were produced by immunoSEQ multiplex PCR, yet TCRdb's version contains in-frame clones alone and is incomplete. This table holds some 150,000 clones, 80% to 90% found once. Sequencing was carried out using PBMCs. This chain uses TRBV19 with TRBJ2-6; TRBD1 agrees at 7 bases. The TCR originated in a man aged 45-65 years in good health and CMV-seropositive. The CDR3: CATRQGPGANVLTF. The CDR3 coding sequence is TGTGCCACCCGACAGGGCCCTGGGGCCAACGTCCTGACTTTC. The whole variable domain, filled in from reference TRBV19 and TRBJ2-6, reads DGGITQSPKYLFRKEGQNVTLSCEQNLNHDAMYWYRQDPGQGLRLIYYSQIVNDFQKGDIAEGYSVSREKKESFPLTVTSAQKNPTAFYLCATRQGPGANVLTFGAGSRLTVL.